The clone carrying this T cell receptor beta chain came up once. What it recognizes is unknown. The sample is drawn from a study of memory CD4+ T cells and cytomegalovirus serostatus. Study-wide results and limits: Of under 200 reported CMV TCRbeta sequences, 65 to 85 were found in memory CD4+ repertoires.

This CDR3 has 13 amino acids. The ends lost 6 bases at V and 6 bases at J; junction bases unmatched: 5. Looked up from germline, CDR1 is MNHEY and CDR2 is SVGAGI. The sort gate was single viable CD3+CD4+CD8-CD45RO+ cells for memory CD4+ T cells. Only in-frame clones appear in the TCRdb table, and some are missing; sequencing was by immunoSEQ multiplex PCR. The repertoire holds 64,000 or so clones, with 70% to 80% as singletons. Sequencing was performed on memory CD4+ T cells from blood. This sequence was found in an adult in good health and CMV-seronegative. The rearrangement links TRBV6-5 to TRBJ2-7; the match to TRBD1 covers 10 bases. The CDR3 region is CASRGQGLREQYF. The CDR3 bases are TGTGCCAGCAGGGGACAGGGGCTACGCGAGCAGTACTTC.